This TCR beta chain was recorded in a study of chemoradiotherapy in HPV16-positive cancers. Study summary: Functional T-cell assays on a couple of HPV16-positive patients' cells defined candidate HPV-specific clones and common TCR motifs.

General study results and limits: Non-HPV-specific T cells did not expand in tumors during treatment, whereas candidate HPV-specific clones and E7-related motifs did. Better recurrence-free survival went with HPV-responsive T-cell expansion in HPV16-positive patients. Only a couple of HPV16-positive patients supplied the functional HPV-specificity definition.

Germline CDR1 reads SGHNT; CDR2 reads YYREEE (reference sequence). The trim removed 3 bases at V and 2 bases at J, leaving 11 bases unmatched. The CDR3 has 17 residues. Notes on this clone: The antigen remains unidentified.

Some clones are missing from TCRdb's copy, which holds only in-frame ones; the method was immunoSEQ multiplex PCR. The table shows approximately 50,000 clones, with 90% occurring only once. The chain carries TRBV5-4 and TRBJ1-1, with 9 bases aligning to TRBD1. The input for sequencing was blood, taken from a patient who underwent chemoradiotherapy. This receptor was taken from a human donor with HPV-associated anogenital cancer. CDR3 protein: CASSWAGQGISNTEAFF. The CDR3 DNA is TGTGCCAGCAGCTGGGCCGGACAGGGGATTTCCAACACTGAAGCTTTCTTT.